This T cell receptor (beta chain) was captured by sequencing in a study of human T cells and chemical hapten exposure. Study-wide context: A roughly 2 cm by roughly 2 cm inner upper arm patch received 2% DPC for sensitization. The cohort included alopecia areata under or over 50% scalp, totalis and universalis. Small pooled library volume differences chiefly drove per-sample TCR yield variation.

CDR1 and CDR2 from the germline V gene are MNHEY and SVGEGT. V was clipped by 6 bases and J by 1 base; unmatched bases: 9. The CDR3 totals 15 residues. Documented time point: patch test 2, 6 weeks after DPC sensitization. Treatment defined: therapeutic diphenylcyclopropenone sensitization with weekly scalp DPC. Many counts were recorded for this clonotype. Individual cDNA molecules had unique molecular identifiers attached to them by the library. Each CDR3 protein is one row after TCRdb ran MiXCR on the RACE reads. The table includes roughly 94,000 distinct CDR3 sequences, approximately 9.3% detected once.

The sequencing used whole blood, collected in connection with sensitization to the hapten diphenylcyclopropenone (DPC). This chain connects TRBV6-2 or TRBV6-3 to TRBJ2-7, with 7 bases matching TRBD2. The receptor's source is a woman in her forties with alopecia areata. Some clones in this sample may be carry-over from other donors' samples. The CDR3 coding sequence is TGTGCCAGCAGACCCCCTAGCGGACCATCCTACGAGCAGTACTTC. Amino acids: CASRPPSGPSYEQYF.